This entry lists 29 T cell receptor beta chains sequenced from one sample in a study of T cells in Graves' hyperthyroidism and ophthalmopathy. TCR beta CDR3 region amplification was performed from RNA transcripts. When the TCR CDR3 underwent first-round RT-PCR, the HTBI primer set was used. Via MiXCR, TCRdb re-called the multiplex PCR reads, giving one row per CDR3 protein. The table shows around 300,000 distinct CDR3 sequences, with approximately 15% occurring only once. Sequencing was performed on blood. These receptor sequences come from a woman younger than 45 with Graves' hyperthyroidism.

The gene calls are TRBV29-1 and TRBJ1-5; 9 bases fit TRBD1. V shed 8 bases, J shed 6 bases, and the junction held 20 bases outside the gene matches. CDR3 size: 17 residues. The germline CDR1 and CDR2 sequences are SQVTM and ANQGSEA. The DNA of the CDR3 is TGCAGCTTCTGCACCGGGAACCCGGGACAGGGATTTCAGCCCCAGCATTTT. It translates to CSFCTGNPGQGFQPQHF.

This clonotype has ten or more counts. The chain links TRBV29-1 to TRBJ2-2, with 7 positions matching TRBD1. This CDR3 comprises 14 residues. V shed 6 bases and J 4 bases; nucleotides not matched to a gene: 8. Germline loops: CDR1 SQVTM, CDR2 ANQGSEA. Written as DNA, the CDR3 is TGCAGCGTCCCTCGACAGGGCAGCACCGGGGAGCTGTTTTTT. It encodes CSVPRQGSTGELFF.

This clonotype was seen ten or more times. As DNA, the CDR3 is TGTGCCAGCATCTATGGGGTAGGGAGGAATGGCTACACCTTC. This translates into CASIYGVGRNGYTF. The rearrangement joins TRBV2 to TRBJ1-2; D is unresolved. From germline, CDR1 is SNHLY and CDR2 FYNNEI. The ends were cut back, 7 bases at V and 6 bases at J, with 18 bases in the middle. CDR3 length equals 14 residues.

The chain has TRBV2 and TRBJ2-5; TRBD2 matches 10 bases. V lost 3 bases to trimming and J lost 4 bases; unmatched junction nucleotides: 5. CDR1 is SNHLY, CDR2 FYNNEI, per germline. This CDR3 has 15 amino acids. As DNA, the CDR3 is TGTGCCAGCAGTGAGCAGGGACTAGCGCCAGAGACCCAGTACTTC. Protein: CASSEQGLAPETQYF.

For the CDR3, the DNA is TGTGCCAGTACCCTGACAGGGCCGGCCGGCACTGAAGCTTTCTTT. Translation gives CASTLTGPAGTEAFF. V usage is TRBV19 and J usage is TRBJ1-1; TRBD1 aligns across 7 bases. Germline CDR1 is LNHDA and CDR2 is SQIVND (reference sequence). V gave up 7 bases and J gave up 4 bases; unmatched junction bases: 12. CDR3 size: 15 residues.

This clonotype appeared many times. The chain links TRBV6-1 to TRBJ2-2, with D possibly called TRBD1 or TRBD2 (5 bases each). Between the trimmed V and J ends, which lost 5 bases and 5 bases, there was a span of 15 bases. Germline-derived CDR1 and CDR2 are MNHNS and SASEGT. The CDR3 consists of 15 residues. CDR3 DNA sequence: TGTGCCAGCAGTACGACAGCCGAGGGGACCGGGGAGCTGTTTTTT. Its translation: CASSTTAEGTGELFF.

Ten or more counts support this clonotype. This chain links TRBV20-1 with TRBJ2-5, with 10 bases fitting TRBD2. Germline CDR1 and CDR2: DFQATT and SNEGSKA (reference sequence). The CDR3 length is 15 residues. V lost 4 bases to trimming and J lost 7 bases; unmatched junction nucleotides: 12. This CDR3 reads CSAIASGGRRGTQYF. CDR3 sequence (DNA): TGCAGTGCTATTGCTAGCGGGGGACGAAGGGGGACCCAGTACTTC.

In its sample, this clonotype was seen a few times. Because the CDR3's place on the DNA is in doubt, the DNA is left out and the CDR3 is given as listed by TCRdb. This chain links TRBV4-1 with TRBJ2-3. The CDR3 adds up to 11 amino acids, both ends counted. Germline CDR1 reads MGHRA; CDR2 reads YSYEKL. The CDR3 reads CASSSLGMEYF.

This clonotype was picked up many times. This chain joins TRBV20-1 and TRBJ2-5, with D maybe TRBD2 (6 bases). Per the germline V gene, CDR1 is DFQATT and CDR2 is SNEGSKA (reference sequence). Trimming stripped 5 bases from V and 4 bases from J, with 11 bases between. The CDR3 covers 12 residues. The CDR3 DNA reads as TGCAGTGCTGAGAGACTAGGAGAGACCCAGTACTTC. It yields the protein CSAERLGETQYF.

This clonotype was counted ten times or more. V gene TRBV28 combines with J gene TRBJ2-7; 10 nucleotides agree with TRBD2. This CDR3 is 14 amino acids long. In germline, CDR1 is MDHEN, CDR2 SYDVKM. The ends lost 5 bases at V and 6 bases at J; junction bases unmatched: 7. The CDR3 loop reads CASSPLAGVSEQYF. The CDR3 DNA is TGTGCCAGCAGTCCCCTAGCGGGAGTCAGCGAGCAGTACTTC.

This clonotype was seen a handful of times. The chain combines TRBV30 with TRBJ1-4, with 7 nucleotides matching TRBD1. The germline gives CDR1 GTSNPN, CDR2 SVGIG (reference sequence). The junction had 14 bases not matched to a gene; V was cut back by 3 bases and J by 10 bases. The CDR3 sequence is 15 residues long. This CDR3 reads CAWSLYEGASGKLFF. The CDR3 region has the DNA TGTGCCTGGAGCCTGTACGAGGGGGCGAGTGGAAAACTGTTTTTT. The full variable domain, completed using reference TRBV30 and TRBJ1-4, is SQTIHQWPATLVQPVGSPLSLECTVEGTSNPNLYWYRQAAGRGLQLLFYSVGIGQISSEVPQNLSASRPQDRQFILSSKKLLLSDSGFYLCAWSLYEGASGKLFFGSGTQLSVL.

This clonotype showed up many times. V gene TRBV19 combines with J gene TRBJ1-1, with D perhaps TRBD1 (5 bases). This CDR3 contains 13 residues. V was shortened by 7 bases and J by 4 bases, with 13 bases between the two germline ends. Germline loops: CDR1 LNHDA, CDR2 SQIVND (reference sequence). The CDR3 loop reads CASIPRAGTEAFF. As DNA, the CDR3 is TGTGCCAGTATCCCCAGGGCCGGCACTGAAGCTTTCTTT.

The genes are TRBV20-1 and TRBJ2-1; 12 bases fit TRBD2. CDR3 size: 15 residues. Germline V gene sequence: CDR1 DFQATT, CDR2 SNEGSKA (reference sequence). J lost 10 bases, V lost 3 bases, and 10 bases had no gene match. The CDR3 sequence is CSARPLAGGPLEQFF. CDR3 nucleotide sequence: TGCAGTGCTAGGCCTCTAGCGGGAGGGCCGTTGGAGCAGTTCTTC.

At least ten counts were recorded for this clonotype. The chain couples TRBV25-1 to TRBJ2-7; 10 nucleotides agree with TRBD1. The CDR3 spans 16 residues. CDR1 and CDR2 (germline): MGHDK, SYGVNS. V was clipped by 4 bases and J by 3 bases; unmatched bases: 9. Written as DNA, the CDR3 is TGTGCCAGCAGTGGAGGGACCCGGACAGGGGGCTACGAGCAGTACTTC. Its protein is CASSGGTRTGGYEQYF.

This clonotype was recorded once. This chain links TRBV7-3 with TRBJ2-5; the D gene is possibly TRBD2 (6 bases). The CDR3 extends over 17 amino acids. Trimming shortened V by 5 bases and J by 5 bases, and 24 bases separated the two germline ends. Germline-derived CDR1 and CDR2 are SGHTA and FQGTGA. The CDR3 is CASSPIMAQEGRETQYF. The CDR3 DNA reads TGTGCCAGCAGCCCCATTATGGCCCAGGAAGGGAGGGAGACCCAGTACTTC.

This clonotype was seen a few times. The chain joins TRBV6-2 or TRBV6-3 to TRBJ2-7, with D possibly matching TRBD1 (5 bases). The length of the CDR3 is 16 residues. Deletions cut 6 bases from V and 3 bases from J, with 21 bases between. CDR1 MNHEY and CDR2 SVGEGT come from the germline V gene. The DNA of the CDR3 is TGTGCCAGCAGCCTACCCAGGGCCTTAGTCTTCTACGAGCAGTACTTC. Its translation is CASSLPRALVFYEQYF.

Points on this clonotype: The junction departs from germline at one end; a sequencing error may be responsible. The chain joins TRBV3-1 to TRBJ1-1, with TRBD1 as a possible D gene (5 bases). Germline V gene sequence: CDR1 LGHDT, CDR2 YNNKEL (reference sequence). The CDR3 runs to 16 residues. CDR3 nucleotide sequence: TGTGCCAGCAGCTTAAGGGTTGGCGGGGCGGACACTGAAGCTTGCTTT. Translation: CASSLRVGGADTEACF. Full variable domain (remainder filled in from reference TRBV3-1 and TRBJ1-1): DTAVSQTPKYLVTQMGNDKSIKCEQNLGHDTMYWYKQDSKKFLKIMFSYNNKELIINETVPNRFSPKSPDKAHLNLHINSLELGDSAVYFCASSLRVGGADTEACFGQGTRLTVV.

A few counts support this clonotype. The rearrangement links TRBV20-1 to TRBJ2-1, with 10 bases aligning to TRBD1. Germline CDR1 is DFQATT and CDR2 is SNEGSKA (reference sequence). This CDR3 is built from 13 residues. Trimming cost V 5 bases and J 11 bases; bases outside gene matches: 9. CDR3 region: CSAPTGTGDKQFF. CDR3 in DNA: TGCAGTGCTCCAACCGGGACAGGGGATAAGCAGTTCTTC.

This clonotype was recorded a few times. This chain links TRBV7-9 with TRBJ2-7; no clear D. The V gene lost 5 bases and the J gene lost 6 bases, with 20 bases spanning the gap. The CDR3 length is 15 residues. CDR1 and CDR2 (germline): SEHNR, FQNEAQ (reference sequence). As DNA, the CDR3 is TGTGCCAGCAGCCATAGGGTTAAAAATGAGGCCGAGCAGTACTTC. Its translation is CASSHRVKNEAEQYF.

This clonotype was observed at least ten times. J is TRBJ1-1 and V is TRBV12-3 or TRBV12-4; D might be TRBD1 (6 bases). V dropped 7 bases and J dropped 3 bases, with 15 bases sitting between them. This CDR3 region has 14 residues. The CDR3 nucleotides read TGTGCCAGCAAAATTACAGGGTCTGACACTGAAGCTTTCTTT. This sequence encodes CASKITGSDTEAFF.

This clonotype was seen repeatedly, ten times or more. The chain uses TRBV7-3 and TRBJ2-3; the match to TRBD2 covers 9 bases. Losses at the gene ends were 5 bases for V and 6 bases for J; bases not matched to a gene: 9. Germline CDR1 and CDR2: SGHTA and FQGTGA. There are 15 residues in the CDR3. The DNA for the CDR3 is TGTGCCAGCAGCCCCCTGGGACTAGCTGGCGATACGCAGTATTTT. Amino acid sequence: CASSPLGLAGDTQYF.

This chain's CDR3 is CASRQPGLARSYEQYF. CDR3 sequence (DNA): TGTGCCAGCAGACAACCGGGACTAGCTCGCTCCTACGAGCAGTACTTC. The chain links TRBV6-2 or TRBV6-3 to TRBJ2-7; 9 positions agree with TRBD2. The CDR3 length is 16 residues. Germline loops: CDR1 MNHEY, CDR2 SVGEGT. Trimming removed 6 bases from V and 0 bases from J; junction bases left unmatched: 9.

This clonotype was detected ten times or more. The V call is TRBV7-9, the J call TRBJ2-5; TRBD2 matches at 8 bases. This CDR3 contains 16 residues. The V segment lost 5 bases and the J segment 5 bases; nucleotides outside the gene matches: 13. The germline V gene has CDR1 SEHNR and CDR2 FQNEAQ (reference sequence). The CDR3 loop reads CASSPVGRLAPETQYF. DNA for the CDR3: TGTGCCAGCAGCCCGGTCGGCCGACTAGCGCCCGAGACCCAGTACTTC. The full variable domain, rest sourced from reference TRBV7-9 and TRBJ2-5, is DTGVSQNPRHKITKRGQNVTFRCDPISEHNRLYWYRQTLGQGPEFLTYFQNEAQLEKSRLLSDRFSAERPKGSFSTLEIQRTEQGDSAMYLCASSPVGRLAPETQYFGPGTRLLVL.

This clonotype has just a few counts. This rearrangement joins TRBV20-1 to TRBJ2-7, with D unclear. This CDR3 has 13 residues. The germline V gene has CDR1 DFQATT and CDR2 SNEGSKA (reference sequence). The germline V and J ends were trimmed by 5 bases and 1 base, with 12 bases remaining between them. The CDR3 coding sequence is TGCAGTGCTCCCCGGACGTTGTCCTACGAGCAGTACTTC. As protein: CSAPRTLSYEQYF.

Many counts were recorded for this clonotype. The chain couples TRBV20-1 to TRBJ2-3; tentatively, D is TRBD2 (5 bases). Germline V gene sequence: CDR1 DFQATT, CDR2 SNEGSKA (reference sequence). V lost 6 bases to trimming and J lost 0 bases, with 13 bases between them. CDR3 length: 14 amino acids. DNA of the CDR3: TGCAGTGCCCCAGCACGAGGGAGCACAGATACGCAGTATTTT. The encoded protein is CSAPARGSTDTQYF.

In its sample, this clonotype was seen a few times. The chain employs TRBV20-1 and TRBJ2-1; D perhaps matches TRBD1 (6 bases). Trimming shortened V by 6 bases and J by 1 base, and 13 bases separated the two germline ends. This CDR3 has 14 amino acids. From germline, CDR1 is DFQATT and CDR2 SNEGSKA (reference sequence). In DNA, the CDR3 is TGCAGTGCGCAACAGGGTAGGTCCTACAATGAGCAGTTCTTC. As protein: CSAQQGRSYNEQFF.

J is TRBJ2-6 and V is TRBV6-7; TRBD1 agrees at 9 bases. TRBV6-7 is noted as an ORF with a role that remains uncertain. This CDR3 has 21 residues. The trim removed 0 bases at V and 0 bases at J, leaving 12 bases unmatched. This chain's CDR3 is CASSYSKRPGQGGSGANVLTF. The CDR3 DNA is TGTGCCAGCAGTTACTCGAAACGTCCGGGACAGGGAGGCTCTGGGGCCAACGTCCTGACTTTC.

This clonotype occurred many times. The gene calls are TRBV29-1 and TRBJ2-5; TRBD1 matches 7 bases. V dropped 3 bases and J dropped 5; count of bases not matched to a gene: 6. The CDR3 sequence is 13 residues long. CDR1 is SQVTM, CDR2 ANQGSEA, per germline. In DNA form, the CDR3 reads TGCAGCGTTGATAGGGGGCGCGGGGAGACCCAGTACTTC. Amino acids: CSVDRGRGETQYF.

This clonotype was recorded many times. V gene TRBV20-1 combines with J gene TRBJ2-4; a weak D match, TRBD2 (6 bases). Trimming pared 5 bases from V and 0 bases from J, leaving 17 bases between. This CDR3 contains 16 residues. Germline V gene sequence: CDR1 DFQATT, CDR2 SNEGSKA (reference sequence). CDR3 in DNA: TGCAGTGCTCAGTGGTCAGCGGGTGGAGCCAAAAACATTCAGTACTTC. Its translation is CSAQWSAGGAKNIQYF.